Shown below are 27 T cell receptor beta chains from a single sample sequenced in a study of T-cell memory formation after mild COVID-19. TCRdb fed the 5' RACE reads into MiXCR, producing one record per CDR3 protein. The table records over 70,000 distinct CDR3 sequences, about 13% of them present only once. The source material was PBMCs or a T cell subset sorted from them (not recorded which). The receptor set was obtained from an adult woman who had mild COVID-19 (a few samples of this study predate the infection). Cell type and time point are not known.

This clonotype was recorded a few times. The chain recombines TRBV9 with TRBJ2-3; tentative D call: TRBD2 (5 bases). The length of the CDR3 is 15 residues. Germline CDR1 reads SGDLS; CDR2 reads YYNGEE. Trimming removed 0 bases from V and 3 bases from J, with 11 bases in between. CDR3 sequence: CASSVAGEKTDTQYF. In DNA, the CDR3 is TGTGCCAGCAGCGTAGCCGGGGAGAAGACAGATACGCAGTATTTT. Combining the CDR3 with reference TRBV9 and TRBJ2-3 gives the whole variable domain DSGVTQTPKHLITATGQRVTLRCSPRSGDLSVYWYQQSLDQGLQFLIQYYNGEERAKGNILERFSAQQFPDLHSELNLSSLELGDSALYFCASSVAGEKTDTQYFGPGTRLTVL.

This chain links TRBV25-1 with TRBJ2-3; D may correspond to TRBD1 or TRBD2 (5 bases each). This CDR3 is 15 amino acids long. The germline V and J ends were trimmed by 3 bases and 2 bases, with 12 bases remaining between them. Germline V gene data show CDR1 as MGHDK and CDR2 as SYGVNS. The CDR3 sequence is CASSDGDALTDTQYF. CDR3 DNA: TGTGCCAGCAGTGATGGGGACGCCCTCACAGATACGCAGTATTTT.

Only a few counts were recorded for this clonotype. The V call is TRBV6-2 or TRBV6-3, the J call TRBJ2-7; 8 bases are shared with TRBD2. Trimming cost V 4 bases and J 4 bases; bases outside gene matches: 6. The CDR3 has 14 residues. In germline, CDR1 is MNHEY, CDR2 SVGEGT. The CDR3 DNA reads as TGTGCCAGCAGTTTAAGCGGGAGCTGGTACGAGCAGTACTTC. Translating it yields CASSLSGSWYEQYF.

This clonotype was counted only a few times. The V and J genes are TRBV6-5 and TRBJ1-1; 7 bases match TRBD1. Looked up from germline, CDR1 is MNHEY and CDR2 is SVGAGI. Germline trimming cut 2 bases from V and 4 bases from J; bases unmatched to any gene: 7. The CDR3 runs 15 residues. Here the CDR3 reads CASSYNTGVFTEAFF. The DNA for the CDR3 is TGTGCCAGCAGTTACAATACAGGGGTCTTCACTGAAGCTTTCTTT.

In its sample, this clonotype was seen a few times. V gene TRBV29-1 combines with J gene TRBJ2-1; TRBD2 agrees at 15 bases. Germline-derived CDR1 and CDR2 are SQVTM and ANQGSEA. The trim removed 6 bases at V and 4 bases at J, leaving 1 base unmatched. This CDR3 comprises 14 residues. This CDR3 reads CSVGTSGGYNEQFF. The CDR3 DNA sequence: TGCAGCGTGGGGACTAGCGGGGGGTACAATGAGCAGTTCTTC.

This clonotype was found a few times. The CDR3 coding sequence is TGTGCCAGCAGTTACTCAGAGAACACCGGGGAGCTGTTTTTT. Translating it yields CASSYSENTGELFF. The chain joins TRBV6-2 or TRBV6-3 to TRBJ2-2, with D uncertain. Trimming shortened V by 0 bases and J by 1 base, and 3 bases separated the two germline ends. Germline V CDR1 and CDR2: MNHEY, SVGEGT. The length of the CDR3 is 14 residues.

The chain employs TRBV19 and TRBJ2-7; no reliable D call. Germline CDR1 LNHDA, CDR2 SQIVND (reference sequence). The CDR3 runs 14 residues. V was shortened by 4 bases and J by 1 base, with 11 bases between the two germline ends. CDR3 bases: TGTGCCAGTAGTAACGTGGCAGCTTCCTACGAGCAGTACTTC. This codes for CASSNVAASYEQYF.

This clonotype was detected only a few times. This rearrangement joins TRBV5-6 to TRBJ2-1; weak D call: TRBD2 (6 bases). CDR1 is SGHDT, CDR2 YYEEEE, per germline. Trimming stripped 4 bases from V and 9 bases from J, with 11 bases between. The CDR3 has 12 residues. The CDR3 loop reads CASSPLGGEQFF. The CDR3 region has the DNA TGTGCCAGCAGCCCCCTGGGGGGTGAGCAGTTCTTC. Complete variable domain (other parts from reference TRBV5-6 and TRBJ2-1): DAGVTQSPTHLIKTRGQQVTLRCSPKSGHDTVSWYQQALGQGPQFIFQYYEEEERQRGNFPDRFSGHQFPNYSSELNVNALLLGDSALYLCASSPLGGEQFFGPGTRLTVL.

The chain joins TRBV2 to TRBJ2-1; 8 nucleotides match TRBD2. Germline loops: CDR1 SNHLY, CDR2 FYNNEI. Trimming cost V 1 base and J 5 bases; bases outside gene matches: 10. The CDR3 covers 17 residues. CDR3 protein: CASSEGGLRGAHNEQFF. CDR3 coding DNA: TGTGCCAGCAGTGAAGGGGGACTGCGGGGGGCCCACAATGAGCAGTTCTTC. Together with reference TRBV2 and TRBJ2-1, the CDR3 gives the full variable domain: EPEVTQTPSHQVTQMGQEVILRCVPISNHLYFYWYRQILGQKVEFLVSFYNNEISEKSEIFDDQFSVERPDGSNFTLKIRSTKLEDSAMYFCASSEGGLRGAHNEQFFGPGTRLTVL.

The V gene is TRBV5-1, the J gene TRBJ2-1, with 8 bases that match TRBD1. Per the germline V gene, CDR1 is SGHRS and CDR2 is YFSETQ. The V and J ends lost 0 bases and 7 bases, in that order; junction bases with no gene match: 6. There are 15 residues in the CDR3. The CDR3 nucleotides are TGCGCCAGCAGCTTGGCCGCGACAGGGGTTAATGAGCAGTTCTTC. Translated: CASSLAATGVNEQFF.

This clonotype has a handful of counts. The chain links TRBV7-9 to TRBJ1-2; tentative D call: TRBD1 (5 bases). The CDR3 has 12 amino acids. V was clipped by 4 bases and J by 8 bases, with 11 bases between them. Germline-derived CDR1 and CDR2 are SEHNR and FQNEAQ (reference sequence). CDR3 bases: TGTGCCAGCAGCTCGACAAGGGGAGGCTACACCTTC. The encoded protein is CASSSTRGGYTF.

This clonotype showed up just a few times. The CDR3 DNA follows: TGTGCCAGCAGCCCCTCGTCGTGGGAGGGCAAGGATACGCAGTATTTT. This sequence encodes CASSPSSWEGKDTQYF. The chain combines TRBV12-3 or TRBV12-4 with TRBJ2-3; the match to TRBD2 covers 7 bases. V shed 6 bases, J shed 6 bases, and the junction held 15 bases outside the gene matches. This CDR3 spans 16 amino acids.

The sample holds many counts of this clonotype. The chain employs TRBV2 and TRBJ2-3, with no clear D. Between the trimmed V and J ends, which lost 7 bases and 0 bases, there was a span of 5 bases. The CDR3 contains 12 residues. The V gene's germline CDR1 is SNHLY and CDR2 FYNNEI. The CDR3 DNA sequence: TGTGCCAGCATCGCCAGCACAGATACGCAGTATTTT. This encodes CASIASTDTQYF.

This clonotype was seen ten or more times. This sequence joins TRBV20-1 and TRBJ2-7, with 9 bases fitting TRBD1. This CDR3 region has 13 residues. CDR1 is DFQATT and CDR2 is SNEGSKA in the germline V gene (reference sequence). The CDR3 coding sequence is TGCAGGTCGAGGGACAGGGAAACCTACGAGCAGTACTTC. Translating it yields CRSRDRETYEQYF.

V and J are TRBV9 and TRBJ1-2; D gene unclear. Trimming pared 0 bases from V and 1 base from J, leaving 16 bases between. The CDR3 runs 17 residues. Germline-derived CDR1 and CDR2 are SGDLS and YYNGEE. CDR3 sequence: CASSVVEHPNLNYGYTF. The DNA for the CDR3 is TGTGCCAGCAGCGTAGTTGAGCACCCTAACCTTAACTATGGCTACACCTTC.

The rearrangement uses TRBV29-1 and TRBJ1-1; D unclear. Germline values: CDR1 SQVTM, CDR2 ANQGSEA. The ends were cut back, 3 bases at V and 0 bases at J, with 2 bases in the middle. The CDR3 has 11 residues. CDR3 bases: TGCAGCGTTGAGCTGAACACTGAAGCTTTCTTT. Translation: CSVELNTEAFF. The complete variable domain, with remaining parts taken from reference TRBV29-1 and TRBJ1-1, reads SAVISQKPSRDICQRGTSLTIQCQVDSQVTMMFWYRQQPGQSLTLIATANQGSEATYESGFVIDKFPISRPNLTFSTLTVSNMSPEDSSIYLCSVELNTEAFFGQGTRLTVV.

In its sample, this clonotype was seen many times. The CDR3: CATSDPGLAGVEQFF. The CDR3 DNA reads as TGTGCCACCAGTGATCCGGGACTAGCGGGAGTTGAGCAGTTCTTC. The V and J genes are TRBV24-1 and TRBJ2-1; 14 nucleotides agree with TRBD2. Germline CDR1 reads KGHDR; CDR2 reads SFDVKD. Trimming removed 3 bases from V and 9 bases from J; junction bases left unmatched: 3. The CDR3 is 15 amino acids.

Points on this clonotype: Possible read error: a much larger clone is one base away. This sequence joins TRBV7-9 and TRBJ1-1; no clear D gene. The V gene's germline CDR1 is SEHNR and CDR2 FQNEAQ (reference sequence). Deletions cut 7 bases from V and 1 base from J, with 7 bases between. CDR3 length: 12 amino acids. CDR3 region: CASIFGNTEAFF. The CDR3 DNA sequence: TGTGCCAGCATCTTTGGGAACACTGAAGCTTTCTTT.

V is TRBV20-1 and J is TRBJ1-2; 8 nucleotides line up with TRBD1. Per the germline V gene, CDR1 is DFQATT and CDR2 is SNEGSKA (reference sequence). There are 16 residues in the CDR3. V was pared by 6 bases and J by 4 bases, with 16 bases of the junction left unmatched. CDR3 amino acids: CSAVLSAGGSPYGYTF. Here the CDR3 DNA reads TGCAGTGCCGTTCTCTCTGCAGGGGGCAGCCCCTATGGCTACACCTTC.

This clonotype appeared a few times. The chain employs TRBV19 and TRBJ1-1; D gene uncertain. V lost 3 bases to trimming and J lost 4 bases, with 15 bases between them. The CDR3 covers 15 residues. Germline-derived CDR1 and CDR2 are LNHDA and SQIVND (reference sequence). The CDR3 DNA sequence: TGTGCCAGTAGTATTCGCCTGGCTGGGGTCACTGAAGCTTTCTTT. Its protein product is CASSIRLAGVTEAFF.

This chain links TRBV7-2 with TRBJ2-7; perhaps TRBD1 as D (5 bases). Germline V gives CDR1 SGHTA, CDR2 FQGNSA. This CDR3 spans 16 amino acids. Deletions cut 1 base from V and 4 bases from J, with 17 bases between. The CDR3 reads CASSLDPGSMFYEQYF. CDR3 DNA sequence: TGTGCCAGCAGCTTAGATCCAGGGTCAATGTTTTACGAGCAGTACTTC.

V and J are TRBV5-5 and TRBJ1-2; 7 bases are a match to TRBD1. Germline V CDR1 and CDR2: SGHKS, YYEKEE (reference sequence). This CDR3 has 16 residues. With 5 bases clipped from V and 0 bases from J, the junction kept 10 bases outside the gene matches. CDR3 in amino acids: CASRGQPFRANYGYTF. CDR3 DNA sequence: TGTGCCAGCAGGGGACAGCCATTTCGGGCTAACTATGGCTACACCTTC.

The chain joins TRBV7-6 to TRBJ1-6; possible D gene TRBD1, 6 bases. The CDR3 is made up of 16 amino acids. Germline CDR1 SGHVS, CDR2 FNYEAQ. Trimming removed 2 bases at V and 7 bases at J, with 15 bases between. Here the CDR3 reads CASSLSDRNSNSPLHF. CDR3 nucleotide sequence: TGTGCCAGCAGCTTATCCGACAGGAACTCCAATTCACCCCTCCACTTT.

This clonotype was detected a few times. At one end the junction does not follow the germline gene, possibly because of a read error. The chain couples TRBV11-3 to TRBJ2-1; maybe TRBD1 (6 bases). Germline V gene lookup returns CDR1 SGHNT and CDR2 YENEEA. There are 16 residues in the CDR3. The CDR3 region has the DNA TGTGCCAGCAGCTCGACGACCGGGACATACTACAATGTGCAGTTCTTC. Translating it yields CASSSTTGTYYNVQFF.

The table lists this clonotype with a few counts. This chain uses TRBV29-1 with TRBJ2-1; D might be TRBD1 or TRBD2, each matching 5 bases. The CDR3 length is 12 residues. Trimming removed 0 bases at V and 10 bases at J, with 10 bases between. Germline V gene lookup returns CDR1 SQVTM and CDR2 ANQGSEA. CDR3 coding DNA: TGCAGCGTTGAAGAGAGGGGTTTAGAGCAGTTCTTC. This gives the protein CSVEERGLEQFF.

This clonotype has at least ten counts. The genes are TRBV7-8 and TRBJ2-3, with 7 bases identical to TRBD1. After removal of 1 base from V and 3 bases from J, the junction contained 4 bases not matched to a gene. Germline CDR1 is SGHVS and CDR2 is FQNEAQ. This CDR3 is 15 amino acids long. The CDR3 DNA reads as TGTGCCAGCAGCTTAGGAACAGGGGATACAGATACGCAGTATTTT. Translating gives CASSLGTGDTDTQYF.

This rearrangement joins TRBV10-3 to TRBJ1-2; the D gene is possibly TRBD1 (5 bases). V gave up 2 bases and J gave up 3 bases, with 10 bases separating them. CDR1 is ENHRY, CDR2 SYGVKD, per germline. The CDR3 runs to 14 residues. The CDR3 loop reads CAISEAMGHYGYTF. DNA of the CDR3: TGTGCCATCAGTGAGGCGATGGGGCACTATGGCTACACCTTC.